A selection of T cell receptor beta chains follows, all from one sample in a study of blood T cell repertoires in COVID-19. Clones were sequenced by immunoSEQ multiplex PCR, and TCRdb holds only the in-frame ones, with some missing. The sample includes roughly 260,000 clones, approximately 80% of them seen just once. Specimen: peripheral blood. The receptors originated from a woman in her seventies with acute or convalescent COVID-19. CDR3s include the opening cysteine and the closing phenylalanine or tryptophan. The D gene is left open where the match is weak. The size entry is marked missing in some rows and otherwise reads once, few, many or a size class.

D	size	V	J	DNA	CDR3
TRBD2	-	TRBV30	TRBJ2-7	TGTGCCTGGAGCTATCGGGGACTAGCGGGGGCGACCTACGAGCAGTACTTC	CAWSYRGLAGATYEQYF
TRBD1	-	TRBV10-2	TRBJ1-2	TGCGCCAGCAGTGAGGCCAGGGGGCTCTATGGCTACACCTTC	CASSEARGLYGYTF
TRBD1	-	TRBV10-2	TRBJ1-2	TGCGCCAGCAGTGAGGAGGGGGCTGACTATGGCTACACCTTC	CASSEEGADYGYTF
-	-	TRBV4-3	TRBJ1-2	TGCGCCAGCAGCCAAGAATTTGCCGGAGGTTACTATGGCTACACCTTC	CASSQEFAGGYYGYTF
TRBD1	-	TRBV5-4	TRBJ1-2	TGTGCCAGCAGCTTGAAACAGGGGGCAAAGGGCTACACCTTC	CASSLKQGAKGYTF
-	-	TRBV5-4	TRBJ1-1	TGTGCCAGCAGCTTGTTTCGTTCTGAAGCTTTCTTT	CASSLFRSEAFF
-	-	TRBV6-5	TRBJ2-7	TGTGCCAGCACCGGGACAAGCCTCTCCTACGAGCAGTACTTC	CASTGTSLSYEQYF
-	-	TRBV9	TRBJ1-2	TGTGCCAGCAGCACAGGATGGGGGGTGAGGGACTACACCTTC	CASSTGWGVRDYTF
-	-	TRBV10-3	TRBJ1-6	TGTGCCATCAGTGAGGCAGCCCACGGGAATTCACCCCTCCACTTT	CAISEAAHGNSPLHF
TRBD2	-	TRBV7-2	TRBJ2-1	TGTGCCAGCAGCTCCCGGACTAGCGAAAGGCAGTTCTTC	CASSSRTSERQFF
TRBD2	-	TRBV6-5	TRBJ2-1	TGTGCCAGCAGTTACTCAGCGGGGGAAGCTTTCAATGAGCAGTTCTTC	CASSYSAGEAFNEQFF
TRBD1	-	TRBV28	TRBJ1-6	TGTGCCAGCAGCACAGGGGGAACCCCTAGTTCACCCCTCCACTTT	CASSTGGTPSSPLHF
-	-	TRBV4-1	TRBJ1-5	TGCGCCAGCAGCCAAGTGGGAGGGGAACAGCCCCAGCATTTT	CASSQVGGEQPQHF
TRBD2	-	TRBV5-1	TRBJ2-7	TGCGCCAGCAGCTCCGGGACTATGCTCAACGAGCAGTACTTC	CASSSGTMLNEQYF
TRBD1	once	TRBV5-1	TRBJ2-1	TGCGCCAGCAGCCTGACCGGGACAGGGTTCAATGAGCAGTTCTTC	CASSLTGTGFNEQFF
TRBD1	-	TRBV19	TRBJ1-1	TGTGCCAGTAGTATAACGGGACAGCCGAACACTGAAGCTTTCTTT	CASSITGQPNTEAFF
TRBD1	-	TRBV7-9	TRBJ2-7	TGTGCCAGCAGCTTAGGGCAGGGGGCCTACGAGCAGTACTTC	CASSLGQGAYEQYF
-	-	TRBV7-2	TRBJ2-7	TGTGCCAGCAGCTCGACTCGTTACGAGCAGTACTTC	CASSSTRYEQYF
-	few	TRBV6-2/TRBV6-3	TRBJ1-1	TGTGCCAGCAGCGACAACCCCACTGAAGCTTTCTTT	CASSDNPTEAFF
TRBD1	-	TRBV5-8	TRBJ1-2	TGTGCCAGCAGCTTGAGTCTCGACAGGGGATATGGCTACACCTTC	CASSLSLDRGYGYTF
-	once	TRBV18	TRBJ2-2	TGTGCCAGCTCACCCCCCAGGTTGACGAACACCGGGGAGCTGTTTTTT	CASSPPRLTNTGELFF
TRBD1	-	TRBV10-3	TRBJ1-1	TGTGCCATCAGTGATGACAGGGGTCGTCTGAACACTGAAGCTTTCTTT	CAISDDRGRLNTEAFF
-	-	TRBV12-3/TRBV12-4	TRBJ1-1	TGTGCCAGCAGTCTAGACAGATACACTGAAGCTTTCTTT	CASSLDRYTEAFF
TRBD1	-	TRBV6-2/TRBV6-3	TRBJ1-2	TGTGCCAGCAGTTACTCGGGACAGGGGGCTGTCTATGGCTACACCTTC	CASSYSGQGAVYGYTF
-	-	TRBV7-2	TRBJ1-6	TGTGCCAGCAGCCTCTTAATGTTGGGCGATTCACCCCTCCACTTT	CASSLLMLGDSPLHF
TRBD1	once	TRBV7-2	TRBJ2-2	TGTGCCAGCACGGACAGGGGGGTAAACACCGGGGAGCTGTTTTTT	CASTDRGVNTGELFF
TRBD1	once	TRBV18	TRBJ2-1	TGTGCCAGCTCACGGGCAGGGGGCTCGTACAATGAGCAGTTCTTC	CASSRAGGSYNEQFF
TRBD1	-	TRBV7-2	TRBJ1-2	TGTGCCAGCAGCTTCGGACAGGTCGATAGAAACTATGGCTACACCTTC	CASSFGQVDRNYGYTF
TRBD1	-	TRBV6-5	TRBJ1-2	TGTGCCAGCAGTTACTCGAGACAGGGCGGATATGGCTACACCTTC	CASSYSRQGGYGYTF
-	-	TRBV5-1	TRBJ2-2	TGCGCCAGCAGCTTGGGAGGCGGGGTAGGCACCGGGGAGCTGTTTTTT	CASSLGGGVGTGELFF
TRBD1	-	TRBV19	TRBJ1-5	TGTGCCAGTAGTATCCGAGGACAGGTTGGACAGCCCCAGCATTTT	CASSIRGQVGQPQHF
-	-	TRBV5-8	TRBJ1-5	TGTGCCAGCAGCTTCACTGCGGAGCCCCAGCATTTT	CASSFTAEPQHF
-	-	TRBV6-6	TRBJ2-3	TGTGCCAGCAGTTTGACAGGGAGGCCAGGTGATACGCAGTATTTT	CASSLTGRPGDTQYF
TRBD2	-	TRBV18	TRBJ2-7	TGTGCCAGCTCACCTCTCCCTAGCGGGGGTTCTAAATCCTACGAGCAGTACTTC	CASSPLPSGGSKSYEQYF
-	-	TRBV4-1	TRBJ1-4	TGCGCCAGCAGCCAAGATAGACAGGCAACTAATGAAAAACTGTTTTTT	CASSQDRQATNEKLFF
-	-	TRBV5-1	TRBJ1-1	TGCGCCAGCAGCTTTGAGCTGAACACTGAAGCTTTCTTT	CASSFELNTEAFF
-	-	TRBV7-2	TRBJ1-1	TGTGCCAGCAGCCAAACAGTGAACACTGAAGCTTTCTTT	CASSQTVNTEAFF
-	-	TRBV28	TRBJ2-3	TGTGCCAGCAGCCTAGGGGGGGGTTGGACAGATACGCAGTATTTT	CASSLGGGWTDTQYF
TRBD1	-	TRBV20-1	TRBJ2-7	TGCAGTGCTAGTAGGGACAGGGCCTACGAGCAGTACTTC	CSASRDRAYEQYF
TRBD1	-	TRBV25-1	TRBJ1-6	TGTGCCAGCACTCACAGGGGAGATAATTCACCCCTCCACTTT	CASTHRGDNSPLHF
-	-	TRBV10-2	TRBJ1-3	TGCGCCAGCAGTGAGAGTGGGCCGGGGATCTCTGGAAACACCATATATTTT	CASSESGPGISGNTIYF